Here is one T cell receptor beta chain with its context. Its specificity is unknown. Evenly divided among several immunoSEQ plates was the genomic DNA of each subset. Data came from immunoSEQ multiplex PCR; TCRdb stores just in-frame clones and leaves some out. In the table there are some 2 million clones, 85% to 95% of which are singletons. The V and J ends lost 4 bases and 7 bases, in that order; junction bases with no gene match: 13. Germline CDR1 LGHNA, CDR2 YSLEER. The CDR3 loop spans 17 amino acids. The sample is drawn from a study of shared clonotypes between healthy human individuals. Looking at the study overall: Ranging from 18 to 49 in age, donors were two women and three men. General study findings and limits: Clonotypes shared by all four sorted-subset donors had higher generation probabilities than non-shared clonotypes. What naive subsets generally showed was a larger estimated richness than memory subsets showed.

This sequence originates from a man aged 18 to 35 in good health. The chain is built from TRBV4-3 and TRBJ2-1, with 10 bases that match TRBD2. The sequencing sample was made of naive CD4+ T cells sorted from blood. Noted subset: CD45RA+ positively selected. The CDR3 reads CASSPTISSGGLNEQFF. The CDR3 DNA follows: TGCGCCAGCAGCCCGACTATTAGTAGCGGGGGGTTAAATGAGCAGTTCTTC.